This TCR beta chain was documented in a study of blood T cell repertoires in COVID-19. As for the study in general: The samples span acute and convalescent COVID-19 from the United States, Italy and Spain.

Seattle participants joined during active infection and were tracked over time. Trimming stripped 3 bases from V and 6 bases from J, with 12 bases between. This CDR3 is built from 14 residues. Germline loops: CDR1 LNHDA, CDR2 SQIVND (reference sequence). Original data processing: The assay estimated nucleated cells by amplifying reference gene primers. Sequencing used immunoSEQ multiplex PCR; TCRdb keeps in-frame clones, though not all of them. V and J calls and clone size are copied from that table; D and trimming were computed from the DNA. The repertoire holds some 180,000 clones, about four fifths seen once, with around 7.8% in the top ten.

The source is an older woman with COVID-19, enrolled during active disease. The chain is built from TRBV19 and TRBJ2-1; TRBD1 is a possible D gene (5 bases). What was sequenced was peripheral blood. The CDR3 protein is CASSILGAPNEQFF. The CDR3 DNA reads TGTGCCAGTAGTATTCTTGGGGCGCCCAATGAGCAGTTCTTC.